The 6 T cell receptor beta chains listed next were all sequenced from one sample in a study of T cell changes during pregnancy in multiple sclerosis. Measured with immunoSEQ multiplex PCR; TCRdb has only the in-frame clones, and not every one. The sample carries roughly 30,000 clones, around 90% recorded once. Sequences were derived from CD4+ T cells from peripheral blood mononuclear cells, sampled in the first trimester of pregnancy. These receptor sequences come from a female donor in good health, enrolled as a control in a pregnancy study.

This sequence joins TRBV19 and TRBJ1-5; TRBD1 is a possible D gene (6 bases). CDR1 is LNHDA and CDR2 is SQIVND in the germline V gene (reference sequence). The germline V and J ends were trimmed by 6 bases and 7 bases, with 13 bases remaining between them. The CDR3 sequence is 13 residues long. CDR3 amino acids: CASRYRESQPQHF. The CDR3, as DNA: TGTGCCAGTAGATACAGGGAGAGCCAGCCCCAGCATTTT. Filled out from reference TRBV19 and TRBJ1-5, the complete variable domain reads DGGITQSPKYLFRKEGQNVTLSCEQNLNHDAMYWYRQDPGQGLRLIYYSQIVNDFQKGDIAEGYSVSREKKESFPLTVTSAQKNPTAFYLCASRYRESQPQHFGDGTRLSIL.

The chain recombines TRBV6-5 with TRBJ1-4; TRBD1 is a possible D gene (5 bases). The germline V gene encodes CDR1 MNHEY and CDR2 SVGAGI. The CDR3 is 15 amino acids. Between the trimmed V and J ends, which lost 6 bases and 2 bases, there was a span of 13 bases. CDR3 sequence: CASSLRGHTNEKLFF. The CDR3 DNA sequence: TGTGCCAGCAGCTTAAGAGGACATACTAATGAAAAACTGTTTTTT.

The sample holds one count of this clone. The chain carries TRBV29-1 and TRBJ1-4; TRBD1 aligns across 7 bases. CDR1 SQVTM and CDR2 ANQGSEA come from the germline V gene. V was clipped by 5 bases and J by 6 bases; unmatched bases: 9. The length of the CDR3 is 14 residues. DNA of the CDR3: TGCAGCGTTATACCCGGGGACAGCCATGAAAAACTGTTTTTT. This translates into CSVIPGDSHEKLFF.

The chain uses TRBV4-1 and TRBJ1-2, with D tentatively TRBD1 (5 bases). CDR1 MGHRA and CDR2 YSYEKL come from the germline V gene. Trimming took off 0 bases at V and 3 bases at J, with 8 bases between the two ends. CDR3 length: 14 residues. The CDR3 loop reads CASSQEAGYYGYTF. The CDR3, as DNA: TGCGCCAGCAGCCAAGAGGCAGGGTACTATGGCTACACCTTC.

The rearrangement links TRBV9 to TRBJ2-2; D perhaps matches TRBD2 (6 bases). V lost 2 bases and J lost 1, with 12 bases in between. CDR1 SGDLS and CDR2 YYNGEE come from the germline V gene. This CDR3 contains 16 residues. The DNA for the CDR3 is TGTGCCAGCAGCGTTCAGGGAGGCTTGAACACCGGGGAGCTGTTTTTT. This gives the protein CASSVQGGLNTGELFF.

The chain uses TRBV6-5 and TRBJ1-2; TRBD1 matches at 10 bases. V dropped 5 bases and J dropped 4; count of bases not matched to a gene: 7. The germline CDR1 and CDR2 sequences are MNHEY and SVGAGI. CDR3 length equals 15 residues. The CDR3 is CASSRRDRGPYGYTF. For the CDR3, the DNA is TGTGCCAGCAGTCGACGGGACAGGGGTCCCTATGGCTACACCTTC.